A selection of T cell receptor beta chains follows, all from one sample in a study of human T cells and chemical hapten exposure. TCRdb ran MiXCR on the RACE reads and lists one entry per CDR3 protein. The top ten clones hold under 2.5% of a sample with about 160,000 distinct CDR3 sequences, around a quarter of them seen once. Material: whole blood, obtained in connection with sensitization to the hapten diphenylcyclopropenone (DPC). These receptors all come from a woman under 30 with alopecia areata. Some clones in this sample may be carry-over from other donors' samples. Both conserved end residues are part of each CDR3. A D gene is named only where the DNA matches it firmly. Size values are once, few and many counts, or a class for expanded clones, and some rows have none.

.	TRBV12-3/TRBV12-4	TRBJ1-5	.	TGTGCCAGCAGCCCCCAGGGCGGTAGCAATCAGCCCCAGCATTTT	CASSPQGGSNQPQHF
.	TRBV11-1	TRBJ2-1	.	TGTGCCAGCAAGGCCCTTCGGACCGGGGATGAGCAGTTCTTC	CASKALRTGDEQFF
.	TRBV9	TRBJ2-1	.	TGTGCCAGCAGCGTAGAGGCTAGCGTAGGCAATGAGCAGTTCTTC	CASSVEASVGNEQFF
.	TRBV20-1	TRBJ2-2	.	TGCAGTGCCGGAGGGAAACAATTTCATTCCGGGGAGCTGTTTTTT	CSAGGKQFHSGELFF
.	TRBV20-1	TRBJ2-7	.	TGCAGTGCTACATCGCGGGCCAGCTCCTACGAGCAGTACTTC	CSATSRASSYEQYF
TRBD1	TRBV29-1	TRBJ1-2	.	TGCAGCGTCTCCGCGGACAGGGTTTATGGCTACACCTTC	CSVSADRVYGYTF
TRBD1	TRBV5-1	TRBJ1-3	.	TGCGCCAGCAGCTTGGGACAGGGAGGTACTGGAAACACCATATATTTT	CASSLGQGGTGNTIYF
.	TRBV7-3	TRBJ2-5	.	TGTGCCAGCAGCACCCATGGGATTGGGGAGACCCAGTACTTC	CASSTHGIGETQYF
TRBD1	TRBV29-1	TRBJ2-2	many	TGCAGCGCTCGGGACAGGGAAAACACCGGGGAGCTGTTTTTT	CSARDRENTGELFF
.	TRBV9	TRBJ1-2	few	TGTGCCAGCAGCACCCTTCCCTGGACAGTCTTTGATGGCTACACCTTC	CASSTLPWTVFDGYTF
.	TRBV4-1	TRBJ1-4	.	TGCGCCAGCAGCCAGGCCCCGTTTGGACAGACAACTAATGAAAAACTGTTTTTT	CASSQAPFGQTTNEKLFF
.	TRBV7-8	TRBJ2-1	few	TGTGCCAGCAGCTTCACCAAAACCCGGATGGGCAATGAGCAGTTCTTC	CASSFTKTRMGNEQFF
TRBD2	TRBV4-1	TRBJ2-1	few	TGCGCCAGCAGCCAAGCGAGGTTAGCGGGAGGAAGGATATACAATGAGCAGTTCTTC	CASSQARLAGGRIYNEQFF
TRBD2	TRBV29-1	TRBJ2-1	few	TGCAGCGTTTTGGGGGGGATCGGCCACAATGAGCAGTTCTTC	CSVLGGIGHNEQFF
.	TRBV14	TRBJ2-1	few	TGTGCCAGCAGCCAGAACTACAATGAGCAGTTCTTC	CASSQNYNEQFF
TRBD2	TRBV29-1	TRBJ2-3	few	TGCAGCGCTAACAGGAACCTAGCGGGACCAGATACGCAGTATTTT	CSANRNLAGPDTQYF
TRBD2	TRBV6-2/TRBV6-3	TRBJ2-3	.	TGTGCCAGCAGGGCTAGCGGGAGCTACACAGATACGCAGTATTTT	CASRASGSYTDTQYF
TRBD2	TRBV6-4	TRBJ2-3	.	TGTGCCAGCAGTCTAGACAGCGGGAGCGCAGATACGCAGTATTTT	CASSLDSGSADTQYF
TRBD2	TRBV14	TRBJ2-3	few	TGTGCCAGCAGCCGAAGACTAGCGGGACACGCAGATACGCAGTATTTT	CASSRRLAGHADTQYF
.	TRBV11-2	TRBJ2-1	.	TGTGCCAGCAGACACACTAGCTTCTCCTACAATGAGCAGTTCTTC	CASRHTSFSYNEQFF
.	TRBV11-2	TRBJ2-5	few	TGTGCCAGCAGCGGAGGATTCTCCTTCCAAGAGACCCAGTACTTC	CASSGGFSFQETQYF
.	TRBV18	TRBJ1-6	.	TGTGCCAGCTCACCGGGCAGTAATTCACCCCTCCACTTT	CASSPGSNSPLHF
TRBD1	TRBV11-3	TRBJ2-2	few	TGTGCCAGCAGCCTCTTGACAGGGAACGGGGAGCTGTTTTTT	CASSLLTGNGELFF
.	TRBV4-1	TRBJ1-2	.	TGCGCCAGCAGCCAAGCGGGCACGGACTATGGCTACACCTTC	CASSQAGTDYGYTF
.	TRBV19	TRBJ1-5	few	TGTGCCAGTATGATGATTAATCAGCCCCAGCATTTT	CASMMINQPQHF
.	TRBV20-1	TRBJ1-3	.	TGCAGTGCTAGAGCGGCAGGGACGGGTGGAAACACCATATATTTT	CSARAAGTGGNTIYF
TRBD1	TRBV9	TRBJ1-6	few	TGTGCCAGCAGTTGGGACAGGGAATCACCCCTCCACTTT	CASSWDRESPLHF
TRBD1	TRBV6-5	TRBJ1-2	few	TGTGCCAGCAGTACTACCCAGGGGGCCCACTATGGCTACACCTTC	CASSTTQGAHYGYTF
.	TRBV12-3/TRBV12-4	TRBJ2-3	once	TGTGCCAGCAGTTTCATGGGAGATACGCAGTATTTT	CASSFMGDTQYF
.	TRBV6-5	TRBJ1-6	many	TGTGCCAGCAGTTCCCTCGGAGGGATCAATTCACCCCTCCACTTT	CASSSLGGINSPLHF
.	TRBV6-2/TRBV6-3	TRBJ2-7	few	TGTGCCAGCAGTGGAGAGGGACTCTACGAGCAGTACTTC	CASSGEGLYEQYF
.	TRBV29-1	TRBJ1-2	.	TGCAGCGTTGAAATAGAAAAGGAGCCTAACTATGGCTACACCTTC	CSVEIEKEPNYGYTF
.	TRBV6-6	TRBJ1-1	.	TGTGCCAGCAGTTCGAGGGGGGAGAACACTGAAGCTTTCTTT	CASSSRGENTEAFF
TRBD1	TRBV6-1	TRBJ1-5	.	TGTGCCACTCACCGGGACAGGGGGACGTATAGCAATCAGCCCCAGCATTTT	CATHRDRGTYSNQPQHF
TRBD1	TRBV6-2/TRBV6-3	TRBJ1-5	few	TGTGCCAGCAGGGACAGGGTGAGTCAGCCCCAGCATTTT	CASRDRVSQPQHF
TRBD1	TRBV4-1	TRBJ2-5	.	TGCGCCAGCAGCCAAACAGGGGTTAGGCAAGAGACCCAGTACTTC	CASSQTGVRQETQYF
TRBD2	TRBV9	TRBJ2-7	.	TGTGCCAGCAGCGTGGGTATCGGGAGGGCCGACTACGAGCAGTACTTC	CASSVGIGRADYEQYF
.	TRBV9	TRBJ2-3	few	TGTGCCAGCAGCGTAGTTTCGGATACGCAGTATTTT	CASSVVSDTQYF
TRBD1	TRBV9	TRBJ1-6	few	TGTGCCAGCAGCCGAGGCGGGACAGATAATTCACCCCTCCACTTT	CASSRGGTDNSPLHF
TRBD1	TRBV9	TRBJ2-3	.	TGTGCCAGCTCCGGGACAGGGGGTTCAGATACGCAGTATTTT	CASSGTGGSDTQYF
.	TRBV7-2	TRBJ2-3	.	TGTGCCAGCAGCCCCCAGGCGGTTTCTTGGACAGATACGCAGTATTTT	CASSPQAVSWTDTQYF
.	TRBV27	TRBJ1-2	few	TGTGCCAGCAGACGGACAGCTAACTATGGCTACACCTTC	CASRRTANYGYTF
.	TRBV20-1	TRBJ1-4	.	TGCAGTGCTACTAGAGGACAAACTAATGAAAAACTGTTTTTT	CSATRGQTNEKLFF
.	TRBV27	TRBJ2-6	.	TGTGCCAGCAGCCCGATTCTAGGGACATCTCACTCTGGGGCCAACGTCCTGACTTTC	CASSPILGTSHSGANVLTF
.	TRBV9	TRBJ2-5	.	TGTGCCAGCAGCGTAGGGGATCTCGGCCGGGAGACCCAGTACTTC	CASSVGDLGRETQYF
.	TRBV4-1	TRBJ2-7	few	TGCGCCAGCAGCCAAGAAAAGATATGGTACTTC	CASSQEKIWYF
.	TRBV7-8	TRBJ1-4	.	TGTGCCAGCAGCCTCAGGGCCCTTGGGGCTAATGAAAAACTGTTTTTT	CASSLRALGANEKLFF
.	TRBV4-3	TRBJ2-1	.	TGCGCCAGCAGCGGGAGTACCAATGAGCAGTTCTTC	CASSGSTNEQFF